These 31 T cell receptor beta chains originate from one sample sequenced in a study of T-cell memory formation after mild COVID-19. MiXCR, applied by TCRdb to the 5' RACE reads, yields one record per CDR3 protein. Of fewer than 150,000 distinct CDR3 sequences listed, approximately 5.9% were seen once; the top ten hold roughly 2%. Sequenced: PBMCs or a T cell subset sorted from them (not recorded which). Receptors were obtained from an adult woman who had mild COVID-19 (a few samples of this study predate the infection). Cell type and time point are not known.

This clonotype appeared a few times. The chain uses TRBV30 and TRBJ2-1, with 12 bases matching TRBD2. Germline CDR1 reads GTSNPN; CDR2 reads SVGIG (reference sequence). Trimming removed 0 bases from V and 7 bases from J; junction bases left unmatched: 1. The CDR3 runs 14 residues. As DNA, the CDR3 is TGTGCCTGGAGTGTTACTAGCGGGAGGAATGAGCAGTTCTTC. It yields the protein CAWSVTSGRNEQFF.

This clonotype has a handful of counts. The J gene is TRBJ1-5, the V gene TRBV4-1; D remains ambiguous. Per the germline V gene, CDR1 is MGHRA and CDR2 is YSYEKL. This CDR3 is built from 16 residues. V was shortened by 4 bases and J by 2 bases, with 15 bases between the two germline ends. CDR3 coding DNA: TGCGCCAGCAGCCGCGGTAGAGGTCAGGGCAATCAGCCCCAGCATTTT. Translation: CASSRGRGQGNQPQHF.

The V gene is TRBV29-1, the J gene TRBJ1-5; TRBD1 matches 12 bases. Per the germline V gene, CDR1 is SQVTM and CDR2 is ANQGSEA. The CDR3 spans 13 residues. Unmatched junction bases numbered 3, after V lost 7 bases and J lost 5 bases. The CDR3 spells CSGGTGGYQPQHF. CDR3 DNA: TGCAGCGGGGGGACAGGGGGCTATCAGCCCCAGCATTTT.

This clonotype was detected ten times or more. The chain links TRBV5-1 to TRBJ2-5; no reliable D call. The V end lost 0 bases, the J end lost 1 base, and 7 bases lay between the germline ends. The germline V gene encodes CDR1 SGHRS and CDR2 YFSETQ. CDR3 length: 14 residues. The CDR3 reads CASSLAASQETQYF. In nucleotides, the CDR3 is TGCGCCAGCAGCTTGGCCGCCAGCCAAGAGACCCAGTACTTC.

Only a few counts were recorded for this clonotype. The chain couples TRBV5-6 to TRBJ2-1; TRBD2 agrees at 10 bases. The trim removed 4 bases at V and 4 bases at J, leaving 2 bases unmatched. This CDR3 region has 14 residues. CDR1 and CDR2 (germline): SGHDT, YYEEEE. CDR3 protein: CASSKRGGYNEQFF. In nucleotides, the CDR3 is TGTGCCAGCAGCAAGCGGGGGGGATACAATGAGCAGTTCTTC.

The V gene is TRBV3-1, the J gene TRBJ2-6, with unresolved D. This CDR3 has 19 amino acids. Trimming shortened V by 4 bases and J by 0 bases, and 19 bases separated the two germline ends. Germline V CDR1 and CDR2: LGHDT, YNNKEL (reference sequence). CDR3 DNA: TGTGCCAGCAGCCGATTCCTTGGACGTCGGAGCTCTGGGGCCAACGTCCTGACTTTC. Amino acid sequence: CASSRFLGRRSSGANVLTF.

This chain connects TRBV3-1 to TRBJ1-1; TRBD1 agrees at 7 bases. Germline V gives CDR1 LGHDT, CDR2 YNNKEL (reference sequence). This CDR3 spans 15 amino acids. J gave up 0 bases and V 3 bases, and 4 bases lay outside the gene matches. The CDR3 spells CASSHGQAMNTEAFF. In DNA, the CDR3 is TGTGCCAGCAGCCACGGACAGGCGATGAACACTGAAGCTTTCTTT.

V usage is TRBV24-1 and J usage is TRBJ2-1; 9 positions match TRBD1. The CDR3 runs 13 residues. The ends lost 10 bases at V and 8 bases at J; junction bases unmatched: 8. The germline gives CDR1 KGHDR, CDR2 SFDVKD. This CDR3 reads CATGQGNEYEQFF. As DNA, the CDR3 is TGTGCCACGGGACAGGGTAATGAGTATGAGCAGTTCTTC.

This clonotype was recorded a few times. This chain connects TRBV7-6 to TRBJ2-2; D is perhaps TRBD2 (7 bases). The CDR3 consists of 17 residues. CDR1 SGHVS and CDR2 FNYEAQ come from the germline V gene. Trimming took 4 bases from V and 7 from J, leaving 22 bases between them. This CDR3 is CASSSTLGGGRIGELFF. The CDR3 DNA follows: TGTGCCAGCAGCTCAACGCTGGGAGGGGGAAGGATCGGGGAGCTGTTTTTT.

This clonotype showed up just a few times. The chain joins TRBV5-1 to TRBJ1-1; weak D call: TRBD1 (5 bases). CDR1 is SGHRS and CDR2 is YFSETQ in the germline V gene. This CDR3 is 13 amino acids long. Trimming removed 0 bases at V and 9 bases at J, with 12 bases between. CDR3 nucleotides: TGCGCCAGCAGCTTGGACAGGACCTCTAAAGCTTTCTTT. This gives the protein CASSLDRTSKAFF.

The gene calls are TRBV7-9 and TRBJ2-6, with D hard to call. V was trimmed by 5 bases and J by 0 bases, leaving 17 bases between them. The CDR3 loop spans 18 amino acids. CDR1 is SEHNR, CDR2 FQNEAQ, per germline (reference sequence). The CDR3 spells CASSPRTPETSGANVLTF. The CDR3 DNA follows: TGTGCCAGCAGCCCGCGGACGCCAGAGACCTCTGGGGCCAACGTCCTGACTTTC.

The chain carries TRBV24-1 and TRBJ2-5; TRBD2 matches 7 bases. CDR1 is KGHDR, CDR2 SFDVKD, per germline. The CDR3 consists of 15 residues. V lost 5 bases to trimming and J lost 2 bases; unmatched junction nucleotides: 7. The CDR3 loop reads CATSARWGGQETQYF. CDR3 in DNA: TGTGCCACCAGTGCACGGTGGGGGGGGCAAGAGACCCAGTACTTC.

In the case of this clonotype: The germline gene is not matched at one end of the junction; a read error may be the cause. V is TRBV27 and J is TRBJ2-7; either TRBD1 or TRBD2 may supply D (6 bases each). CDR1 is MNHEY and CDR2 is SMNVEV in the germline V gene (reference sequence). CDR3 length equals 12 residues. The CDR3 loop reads CPKGGSRHEQYF. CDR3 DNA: TGCCCGAAGGGGGGCTCCCGGCACGAGCAGTACTTC.

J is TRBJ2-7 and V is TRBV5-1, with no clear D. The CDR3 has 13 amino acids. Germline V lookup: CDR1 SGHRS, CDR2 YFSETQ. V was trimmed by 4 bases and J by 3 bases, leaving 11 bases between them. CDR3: CASSADKFYEQYF. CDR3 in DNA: TGCGCCAGCAGCGCCGATAAATTCTACGAGCAGTACTTC.

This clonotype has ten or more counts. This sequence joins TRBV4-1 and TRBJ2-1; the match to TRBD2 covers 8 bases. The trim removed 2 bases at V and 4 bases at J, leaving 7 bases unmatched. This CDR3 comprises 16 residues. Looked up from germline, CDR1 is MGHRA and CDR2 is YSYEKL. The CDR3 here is CASSQKVAGPYNEQFF. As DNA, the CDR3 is TGCGCCAGCAGCCAAAAAGTAGCGGGACCGTACAATGAGCAGTTCTTC.

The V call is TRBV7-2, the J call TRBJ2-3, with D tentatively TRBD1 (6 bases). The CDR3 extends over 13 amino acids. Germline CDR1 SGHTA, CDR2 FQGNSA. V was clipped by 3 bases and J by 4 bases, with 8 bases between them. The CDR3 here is CASSFTGSDTQYF. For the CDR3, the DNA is TGTGCCAGCAGCTTTACAGGGTCAGATACGCAGTATTTT.

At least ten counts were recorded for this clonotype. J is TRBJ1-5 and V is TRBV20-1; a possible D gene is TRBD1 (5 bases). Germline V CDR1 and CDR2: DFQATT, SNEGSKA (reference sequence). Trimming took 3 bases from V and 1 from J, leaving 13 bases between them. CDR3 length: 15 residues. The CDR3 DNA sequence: TGCAGTGCTAGTGTGGGGGGAAGGAGCAATCAGCCCCAGCATTTT. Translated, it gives CSASVGGRSNQPQHF.

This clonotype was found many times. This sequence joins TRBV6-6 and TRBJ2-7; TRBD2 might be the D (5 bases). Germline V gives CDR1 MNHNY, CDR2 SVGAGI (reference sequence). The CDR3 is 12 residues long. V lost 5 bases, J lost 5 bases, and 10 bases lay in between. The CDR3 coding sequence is TGTGCCAGCAGTCCACTAGGTAACGAGCAGTACTTC. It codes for CASSPLGNEQYF.

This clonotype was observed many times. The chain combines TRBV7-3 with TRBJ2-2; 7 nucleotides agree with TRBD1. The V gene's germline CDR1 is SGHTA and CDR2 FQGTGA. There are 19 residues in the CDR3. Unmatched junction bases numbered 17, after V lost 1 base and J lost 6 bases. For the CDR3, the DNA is TGTGCCAGCAGCTTAAGAGGACAGGCGGGCAAGTCGATGGCCGGGGAGCTGTTTTTT. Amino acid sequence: CASSLRGQAGKSMAGELFF.

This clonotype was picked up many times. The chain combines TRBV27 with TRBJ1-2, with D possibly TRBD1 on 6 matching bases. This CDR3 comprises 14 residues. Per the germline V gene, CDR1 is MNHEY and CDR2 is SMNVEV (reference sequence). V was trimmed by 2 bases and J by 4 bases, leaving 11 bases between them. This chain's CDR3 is CASSLREDSYGYTF. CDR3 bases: TGTGCCAGCAGTTTAAGGGAGGACAGCTATGGCTACACCTTC.

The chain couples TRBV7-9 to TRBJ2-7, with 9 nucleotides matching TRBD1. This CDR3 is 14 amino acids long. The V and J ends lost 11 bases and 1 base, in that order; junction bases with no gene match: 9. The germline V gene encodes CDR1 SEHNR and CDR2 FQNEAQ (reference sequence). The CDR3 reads CAANAGTGSYEQYF. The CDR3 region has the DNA TGTGCCGCAAACGCCGGGACAGGGTCCTACGAGCAGTACTTC.

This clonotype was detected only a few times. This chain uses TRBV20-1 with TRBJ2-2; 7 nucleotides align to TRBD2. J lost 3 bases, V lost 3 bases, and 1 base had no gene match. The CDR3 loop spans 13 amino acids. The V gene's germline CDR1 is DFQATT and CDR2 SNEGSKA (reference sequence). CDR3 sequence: CSASGGYTGELFF. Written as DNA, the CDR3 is TGCAGTGCTAGCGGGGGGTACACCGGGGAGCTGTTTTTT.

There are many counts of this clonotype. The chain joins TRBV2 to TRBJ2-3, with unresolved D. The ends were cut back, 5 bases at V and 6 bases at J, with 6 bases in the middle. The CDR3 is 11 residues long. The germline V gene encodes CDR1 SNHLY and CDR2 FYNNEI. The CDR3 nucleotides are TGTGCCAGCAGTTCTGACGATACGCAGTATTTT. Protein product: CASSSDDTQYF.

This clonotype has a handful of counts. The CDR3 is CASTSGGGLKNEQFF. Here the CDR3 DNA reads TGCGCCAGCACCTCCGGCGGGGGCCTTAAGAATGAGCAGTTCTTC. This chain uses TRBV5-1 with TRBJ2-1; perhaps TRBD2 as D (7 bases). Looked up from germline, CDR1 is SGHRS and CDR2 is YFSETQ. This CDR3 is built from 15 residues. Trimming took off 6 bases at V and 7 bases at J, with 20 bases between the two ends.

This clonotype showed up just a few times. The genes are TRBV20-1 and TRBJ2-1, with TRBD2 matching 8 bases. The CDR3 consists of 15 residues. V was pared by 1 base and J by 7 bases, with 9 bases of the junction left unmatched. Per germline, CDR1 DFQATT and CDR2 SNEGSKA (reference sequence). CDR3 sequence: CSARGTAGGGNEQFF. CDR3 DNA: TGCAGTGCTAGAGGGACGGCGGGGGGAGGTAATGAGCAGTTCTTC.

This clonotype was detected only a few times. The CDR3 bases are TGTGCCAGCAGTTTAAGGGGGGTGAACACTGAAGCTTTCTTT. Its protein is CASSLRGVNTEAFF. The V call is TRBV12-3 or TRBV12-4, the J call TRBJ1-1; a weak D match, TRBD1 (6 bases). This CDR3 region has 14 residues. V was clipped by 2 bases and J by 0 bases, with 7 bases between them.

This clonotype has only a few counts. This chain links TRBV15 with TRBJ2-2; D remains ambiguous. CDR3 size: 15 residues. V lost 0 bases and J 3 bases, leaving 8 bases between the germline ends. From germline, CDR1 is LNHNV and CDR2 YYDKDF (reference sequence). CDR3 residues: CATSREAVDTGELFF. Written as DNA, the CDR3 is TGTGCCACCAGCAGAGAGGCCGTTGACACCGGGGAGCTGTTTTTT.

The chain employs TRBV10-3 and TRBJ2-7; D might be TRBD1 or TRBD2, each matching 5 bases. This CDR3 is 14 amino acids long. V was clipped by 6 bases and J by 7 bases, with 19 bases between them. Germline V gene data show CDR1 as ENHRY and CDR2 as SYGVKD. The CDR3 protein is CAIRREHGTGEQYF. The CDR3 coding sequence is TGTGCCATCAGAAGGGAGCACGGGACCGGTGAGCAGTACTTC.

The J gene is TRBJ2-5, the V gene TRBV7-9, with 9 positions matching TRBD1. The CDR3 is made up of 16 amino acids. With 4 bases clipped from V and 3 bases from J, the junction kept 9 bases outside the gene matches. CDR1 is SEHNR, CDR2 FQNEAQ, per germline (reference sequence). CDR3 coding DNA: TGTGCCAGCAGCTCAGCCGCCGGGACAGGGAAAGAGACCCAGTACTTC. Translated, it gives CASSSAAGTGKETQYF.

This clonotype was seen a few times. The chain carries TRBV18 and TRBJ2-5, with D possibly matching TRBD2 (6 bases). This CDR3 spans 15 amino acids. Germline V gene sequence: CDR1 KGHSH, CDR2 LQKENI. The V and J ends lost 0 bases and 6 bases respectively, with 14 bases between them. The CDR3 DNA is TGTGCCAGCTCACCACCTGGCGGGGCCAGTAAGACCCAGTACTTC. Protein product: CASSPPGGASKTQYF.

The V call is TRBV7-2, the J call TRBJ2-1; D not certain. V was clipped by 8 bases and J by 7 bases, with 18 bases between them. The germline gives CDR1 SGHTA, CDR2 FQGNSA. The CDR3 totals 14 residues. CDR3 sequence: CASREASLKNEQFF. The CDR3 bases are TGTGCCAGCCGTGAAGCCAGTCTTAAGAATGAGCAGTTCTTC.